The 15 T cell receptor beta chains presented below share a single source sample, sequenced in a study of T cell responses to AZD1222 COVID-19 vaccine. Repertoires were generated with immunoSEQ multiplex PCR, while TCRdb's copy carries only in-frame clones and drops some. The table shows tens of thousands of clones, with about 91% occurring only once. The sample here was peripheral blood, taken on day 0 of AZD1222 vaccination. All receptors come from an adult in good health.

This rearrangement joins TRBV6-5 to TRBJ1-2; D gene unclear. The length of the CDR3 is 14 residues. V was shortened by 0 bases and J by 1 base, with 6 bases between the two germline ends. Germline V gene lookup returns CDR1 MNHEY and CDR2 SVGAGI. The CDR3 sequence is CASSYSRDNYGYTF. As DNA, the CDR3 is TGTGCCAGCAGTTACTCGCGGGATAACTATGGCTACACCTTC.

This clone was detected once. In DNA, the CDR3 is TGCGCCAGCAGCTTGGCTGTGGGAGGGGGAGTTAGCTATGAGCAGTTCTTC. It is translated as CASSLAVGGGVSYEQFF. This sequence joins TRBV5-1 and TRBJ2-1, with D possibly TRBD2 on 7 matching bases. The germline CDR1 and CDR2 sequences are SGHRS and YFSETQ. The V end lost 0 bases, the J end lost 8 bases, and 21 bases lay between the germline ends. The CDR3 covers 17 residues.

V is TRBV4-1 and J is TRBJ1-2; D may be TRBD1 (5 bases). With 0 bases removed from V and 5 bases from J, the gap between germline ends came to 16 bases. Per the germline V gene, CDR1 is MGHRA and CDR2 is YSYEKL. The CDR3 loop spans 16 amino acids. In DNA, the CDR3 is TGCGCCAGCAGCCAAGATATTACAGGTGGTTGGTATGGCTACACCTTC. This encodes CASSQDITGGWYGYTF.

The table lists this clone with a count of one. The rearrangement links TRBV12-5 to TRBJ1-1; perhaps TRBD1 as D (6 bases). This CDR3 spans 13 amino acids. The V end was cut by 0 bases, the J end by 5 bases, with 7 bases between. CDR1 is LGHNT, CDR2 FRNRAP, per germline. The CDR3 DNA follows: TGTGCTAGTGGTTTGGTAGGGGGAACTGAAGCTTTCTTT. It is translated as CASGLVGGTEAFF.

CDR3 amino acids: CASSYRRTSGRNTGELFF. The CDR3 DNA reads TGTGCCAGCAGCTATAGGAGGACTAGCGGGAGGAACACCGGGGAGCTGTTTTTT. The rearrangement links TRBV6-2 or TRBV6-3 to TRBJ2-2; 13 bases agree with TRBD2. CDR1 is MNHEY, CDR2 SVGEGT, per germline. V was clipped by 6 bases and J by 1 base; unmatched bases: 8. This CDR3 is built from 18 residues.

The chain combines TRBV19 with TRBJ2-7; D gene uncertain. The V and J ends lost 3 bases and 1 base respectively, with 7 bases between them. Germline V gene sequence: CDR1 LNHDA, CDR2 SQIVND (reference sequence). There are 13 residues in the CDR3. CDR3 region: CASSIHNSYEQYF. In DNA, the CDR3 is TGTGCCAGTAGTATCCACAATTCCTACGAGCAGTACTTC.

The rearrangement uses TRBV5-4 and TRBJ2-3; the match to TRBD2 covers 11 bases. The V gene's germline CDR1 is SGHNT and CDR2 YYREEE (reference sequence). The CDR3 consists of 18 residues. V shed 0 bases, J shed 0 bases, and the junction held 6 bases outside the gene matches. CDR3 nucleotide sequence: TGTGCCAGCAGCTTGGTTCTAGCGGGAGGTGGAAGCACAGATACGCAGTATTTT. Translated: CASSLVLAGGGSTDTQYF.

CDR3 sequence (DNA): TGTGCCAGCACCCCTAGGAACACTGAAGCTTTCTTT. Residues: CASTPRNTEAFF. The genes are TRBV28 and TRBJ1-1; no clear D gene. From germline, CDR1 is MDHEN and CDR2 SYDVKM. CDR3 length equals 12 residues. V lost 7 bases, J lost 1 base, and 7 bases lay in between.

Notes on this clone: One junction end does not reproduce the germline sequence, and a read error may be involved. The gene calls are TRBV28 and TRBJ2-1, with a weak D call TRBD2 (7 bases). This CDR3 has 12 residues. In germline, CDR1 is MDHEN, CDR2 SYDVKM. As DNA, the CDR3 is TGTGCCAGCAGAACTGGGGGGGGCTTATTGATCTTC. Protein product: CASRTGGGLLIF.

This sequence joins TRBV12-3 or TRBV12-4 and TRBJ1-3; D is unresolved. The CDR3 sequence is 13 residues long. V lost 8 bases to trimming and J lost 3 bases, with 11 bases between them. The CDR3 DNA reads TGTGCCAGCCATTATGGGCTTGGAAACACCATATATTTT. Translation: CASHYGLGNTIYF.

This chain uses TRBV7-3 with TRBJ1-1; 7 bases are a match to TRBD1. Unmatched junction bases numbered 7, after V lost 5 bases and J lost 1 base. This CDR3 spans 15 amino acids. The germline V gene encodes CDR1 SGHTA and CDR2 FQGTGA. This CDR3 reads CASSRSGTANTEAFF. CDR3 in DNA: TGTGCCAGCAGCAGATCCGGGACAGCGAACACTGAAGCTTTCTTT. Combining the CDR3 with reference TRBV7-3 and TRBJ1-1 gives the whole variable domain GAGVSQTPSNKVTEKGKYVELRCDPISGHTALYWYRQSLGQGPEFLIYFQGTGAADDSGLPNDRFFAVRPEGSVSTLKIQRTERGDSAVYLCASSRSGTANTEAFFGQGTRLTVV.

The chain combines TRBV28 with TRBJ2-7; TRBD1 is a possible D gene (6 bases). Trimming stripped 6 bases from V and 4 bases from J, with 13 bases between. Germline-derived CDR1 and CDR2 are MDHEN and SYDVKM. The CDR3 covers 13 residues. The CDR3 region has the DNA TGTGCCAGCAGAAGAAGGGGGAAGTACGAGCAGTACTTC. Its translation: CASRRRGKYEQYF.

J is TRBJ2-2 and V is TRBV7-2; D may be TRBD2 (5 bases). Looked up from germline, CDR1 is SGHTA and CDR2 is FQGNSA. There are 16 residues in the CDR3. Trimming stripped 3 bases from V and 0 bases from J, with 11 bases between. The CDR3 bases are TGTGCCAGCAGCTTGGCGGGCCTTGCGAACACCGGGGAGCTGTTTTTT. This codes for CASSLAGLANTGELFF.

This clone has only a few counts. J is TRBJ2-7 and V is TRBV27; a possible D gene is TRBD2 (5 bases). Germline assignment: CDR1 MNHEY and CDR2 SMNVEV (reference sequence). V was cut by 9 bases and J by 2 bases, with 17 bases left in between. The CDR3 sequence is 14 residues long. The CDR3 sequence: CARQPLRRAYEQYF. The CDR3 DNA sequence: TGTGCCAGGCAACCCCTCCGGCGGGCCTACGAGCAGTACTTC.

The chain is built from TRBV10-2 and TRBJ1-2; 8 bases line up with TRBD1. Germline V gives CDR1 WSHSY, CDR2 SAAADI. Losses at the gene ends were 7 bases for V and 4 bases for J; bases not matched to a gene: 11. The CDR3 contains 15 residues. CDR3 amino acids: CASKTPDREGYGYTF. The DNA of the CDR3 is TGCGCCAGCAAAACACCGGACAGGGAGGGCTATGGCTACACCTTC.